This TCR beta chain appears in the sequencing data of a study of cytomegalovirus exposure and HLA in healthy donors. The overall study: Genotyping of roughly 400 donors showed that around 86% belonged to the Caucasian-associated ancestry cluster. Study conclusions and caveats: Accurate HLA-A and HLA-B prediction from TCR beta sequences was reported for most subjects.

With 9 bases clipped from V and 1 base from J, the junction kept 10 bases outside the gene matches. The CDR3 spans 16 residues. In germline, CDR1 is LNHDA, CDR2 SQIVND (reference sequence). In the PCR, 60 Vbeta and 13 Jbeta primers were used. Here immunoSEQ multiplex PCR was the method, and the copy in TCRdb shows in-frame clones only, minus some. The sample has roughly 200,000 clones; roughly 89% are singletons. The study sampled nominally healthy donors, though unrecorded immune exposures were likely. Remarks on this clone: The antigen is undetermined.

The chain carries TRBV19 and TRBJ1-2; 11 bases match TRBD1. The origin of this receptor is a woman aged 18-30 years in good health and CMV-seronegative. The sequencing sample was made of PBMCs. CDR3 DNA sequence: TGTGCCAGCAAATCTAGGGGACAGGGGGGTAACTATGGCTACACCTTC. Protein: CASKSRGQGGNYGYTF.